This TCR beta chain derives from a study of T cells in Graves' hyperthyroidism and ophthalmopathy. Study details: At the time of initial diagnosis and before any treatment, peripheral blood was collected. Study conclusions and caveats: In the blood, most expanded thyroid clonotypes above 0.001 appeared as well.

The table lists this clonotype with many counts. Its specificity is not known. TCR beta CDR3 region amplification was performed from RNA transcripts. Researchers ran a first-round RT-PCR on the TCR CDR3 using the HTBI primer set. TCRdb independently ran MiXCR on the multiplex PCR reads; one entry per CDR3 protein. This sample has 220,000 or so distinct CDR3 sequences; roughly 15% occur once, and the top ten carry about 30%. Among ophthalmopathy patients, the Clinical Activity Score reached at least 3, the NOSPECS grade reached at least 4, and duration remained under 3 months. Diagnosing involved the use of clinical symptoms, serum thyroxine and TRAb, thyroid ultrasound and orbital computed tomography. This CDR3 region has 14 residues. After removal of 0 bases from V and 5 bases from J, the junction contained 2 bases not matched to a gene. Germline lookup yields CDR1 SGDLS and CDR2 YYNGEE.

The sequenced sample was blood. This sequence was found in a woman aged 18-35 years with Graves' ophthalmopathy. This rearrangement joins TRBV9 to TRBJ2-3; 8 bases match TRBD2. CDR3 residues: CASSVAGGRDTQYF. CDR3 in DNA: TGTGCCAGCAGCGTAGCGGGAGGGCGAGATACGCAGTATTTT.